This TCR beta chain is from a study of vaccination and CD4 T cells after COVID-19. About the research overall: Each convalescent patient was PCR positive for SARS-CoV-2 on nasal swab; 9 or 10 cases were mild and one severe. A CEFX pool, an HIV-1 Nef pool, or no peptide went to control cultures. Each post-COVID sample was drawn after diagnosis, and the median interval was roughly 97 days (range 35 to 161). Study-level results: A median 86.3% of convalescent patients' SARS-CoV-2-reactive clones emerged only after vaccination.

The Oncomine TCR Beta short-read assay generated sequence data from the DNA of cultured CD4+ T cells. One entry per CDR3 protein results from TCRdb running MiXCR on the PCR reads. The sample yields 15,000 to 20,000 distinct CDR3 sequences, roughly 50% seen once. CDR1 and CDR2 (germline): GTSNPN, SVGIG (reference sequence). V was pared by 6 bases and J by 4 bases, with 7 bases of the junction left unmatched. The CDR3 sequence is 14 residues long. Treatment specified: roughly 11-day PBMC culture with coronavirus spike peptide pools or control peptides (ViraFEST assay). As for this clonotype: Antigen unknown.

The chain is built from TRBV30 and TRBJ1-5; 9 nucleotides align to TRBD1. Sequencing was done on a sample of CD4+ T cells from blood, cultured in vitro. The clonotype comes from a human donor who had recovered from COVID-19. The chain's CDR3 is CACSQGAENQPQHF. CDR3 in DNA: TGTGCCTGTTCACAGGGGGCAGAAAATCAGCCCCAGCATTTT.